The entry below describes one TCR beta chain. Its antigen is unknown. Base quality data are lacking; no much larger clone is found one base away. Whole blood was used without cell fractionation, so all unsorted peripheral T cells were reflected in the repertoire. Roughly 10 uninfected healthy donors were sampled as controls, a few of whom were sampled twice roughly 3 months apart. A roughly 2.7 ml sample of peripheral blood was drawn into Tempus tubes for RNA extraction. Residual genomic DNA was removed with the TURBO-DNase kit and globin mRNA was depleted with GLOBINclear. The data originate from a study of HIV-infected patients and healthy controls (dated by TCRdb to the mid-2010s). At the level of the whole study: The study tested whether deep TCR repertoire sequencing of HIV patients' small blood samples could capture immune perturbation and reconstitution. General conclusions and limits of the study: MAIT cell alpha-chain CDR3s were found at high frequency in healthy controls but were severely depleted in HIV+ repertoires. During therapy, a significant decrease in frequency was seen for HIV-associated CDR3s, whereas no significant change was found for CMV-associated CDR3s, although most of them became more frequent. More CDR3s were shared between individuals among healthy controls than among HIV+ patients, as measured by Jaccard index and by the count of highly shared sequences. In the study, no determination of donor HLA types was made. In size-matched repertoire data, the apparent post-therapy recovery of the Gini index in HIV-infected patients was not replicated. HIV-infected repertoires showed significantly elevated mean Gini indices relative to controls, which possibly reflects oligoclonality. Differing numbers of distinct sequences in patients and controls hindered comparison, and size-matching assigned excessive weight to rare events in the HIV-infected data. A major limit on how widely the findings apply, in the view of the authors, was that only sixteen HIV-infected individuals were processed. Slight age and sex profile differences between the study cohorts did not explain the observed diversity differences. Significantly different mean usage between HIV-infected patients and controls was observed for eight alpha and eight beta V genes. The pairing of alpha and beta chains was not determined in the samples. Sequencing depth was restricted by the use of whole blood, which also prevented the dynamics of distinct T-cell subpopulations from being separated. Healthy control repertoires showed roughly threefold more distinct CDR3s and higher Shannon diversity than untreated HIV+ repertoires.

SuperScript III was used to reverse transcribe 500 ng RNA with primers targeting the alpha and beta constant regions. Alpha and beta chain libraries were generated separately via chain-specific third strand synthesis with multiplexing indices. In the protocol, all rearrangements within a chain were amplified with a single primer pair so that primer bias was avoided, and molecular barcodes were added to each cDNA molecule. T4 RNA Ligase 1 joined purified cDNA to a 5' RACE adapter that carried a random hexamer and the SP2 sequencing primer site. Second strand synthesis was performed with Phusion polymerase and primed from the SP2 site, and slow temperature ramps were applied to favor optimal annealing. Each molecule's 12-nucleotide barcode consisted of two random hexamer sequences, both added before amplification and joined together. An amplification PCR of 23 cycles with P5s and P7 primers came after a short first PCR that had added P5 and P7 adapter elements plus a second index. The libraries went through 27 PCR cycles in total, were quantified on a Qubit, were sized on a Bioanalyzer, and were diluted to around 4 nM. Sequencing of the normalized libraries was done on an Illumina MiSeq using 2 x 250 paired-end kits. Reverse transcription reactions were cleaned up on MinElute columns and eluted into 7.5 to 10 ul Tris-Cl. Adapter ligations were incubated for roughly 25 hours at 16 degrees C and subsequently purified with AMPure XP beads at a 1:1 ratio. The source study handled its data this way. Demultiplexed FASTQ files were processed with a modified Decombinator that output V, J, insert and barcode information. Sequences that shared a barcode but differed from the dominant sequence were treated as errors and discarded, and barcodes were clustered at Levenshtein distance 3 and counted to estimate the original cDNA molecules. For downstream analyses, the R packages ineq, vegan, igraph and RCytoscape were used, along with IMGT nomenclature and CDR3 definitions. The authors computed V gene usage over distinct sequences and counted each TCR a single time to avoid skew from clonal expansion. Unique CDR3 amino acid sequences within a donor were connected in similarity networks whenever two sequences differed by a single Levenshtein edit. Published HIV-specific CDR3s (roughly 90 alpha, 700 to 900 beta) and CMV-specific CDR3s (about twelve alpha, 200 to 300 beta) were assembled and queried against the repertoires. It was shown by random subsampling to size-matched repertoires that the decreased diversity of patients was not caused by their lower sequence numbers. Clones were called with MiXCR by TCRdb after fastp trimmed the public reads at Q25, and only in-frame beta chains were retained. Each CDR3 protein appears once, grouped with its most common genes and DNA. What appears here as the V and J calls and clone size reflects TCRdb's work, not the paper's. The sample profile shows about 18,000 distinct CDR3 sequences; more than 9% of them were found once. The ten largest clonotypes hold around 10% of the sample.

The CDR3 contains 15 residues, cysteine and phenylalanine counted. The DNA shown is the 45-base CDR3, in frame from base 1. The germline V end is reduced by 7 bases and the J end by 8 bases; junction bases left unmatched: 11. The clonotype originates from an adult in good health. Sample: blood. This receptor chain uses TRBV12-3 or TRBV12-4 and TRBJ2-3; 11 central nucleotides agree with TRBD1. The DNA reads TGTGCCAGCAATACCGGACAGGGGGCTTTGGGTACGCAGTATTTT. This encodes CASNTGQGALGTQYF.